This entry concerns a single T cell receptor (beta chain). This specimen comes from a study of blood T cell repertoires in COVID-19. Study as a whole: The analysed material was cDNA or gDNA that came from T cells, B-cell-depleted T cells, or PBMCs.

The CDR3 sequence is 16 residues long. Per the germline V gene, CDR1 is SGHAT and CDR2 is FQNNGV. The ends were cut back, 5 bases at V and 1 base at J, with 16 bases in the middle. Residents of approximately 25 US areas, aged about 18 to 95 years, made up the participants. This table comes from immunoSEQ multiplex PCR, and its TCRdb copy is limited to in-frame clones, with some not included. The table lists roughly 290,000 clones, roughly nine tenths of them singletons, with 1.7% in the top ten. The TCR comes from a woman in her forties who had recovered from COVID-19. The sequencing input was PBMCs or T cells enriched from blood (not recorded which). The chain recombines TRBV11-2 with TRBJ2-3; D may be TRBD2 (5 bases). The CDR3 sequence is CASSPPGSFRTDTQYF. The DNA for the CDR3 is TGTGCCAGCAGCCCACCGGGATCTTTTCGCACAGATACGCAGTATTTT.